This T cell receptor (beta chain) was sequenced during a study of blood T cell repertoires in COVID-19. Study summary: The United States, Italy and Spain provided the acute and convalescent COVID-19 samples. The analysed material was cDNA or gDNA that came from T cells, B-cell-depleted T cells, or PBMCs.

Germline V gene lookup returns CDR1 LNHDA and CDR2 SQIVND (reference sequence). This CDR3 comprises 20 residues. Trimming shortened V by 4 bases and J by 1 base, and 26 bases separated the two germline ends. Methods used by the authors: Reference gene primer amplification in the assay estimated nucleated cell counts. Only in-frame clones appear in the TCRdb table, and some are missing; sequencing was by immunoSEQ multiplex PCR. V and J calls and clone size follow that table, whereas D and trimming were derived from the DNA. The sample consists of 20,000 or so clones, 80% to 90% of them appearing once.

Sequenced: peripheral blood. The chain joins TRBV19 to TRBJ1-5, with a tentative D call TRBD1 (6 bases). This sequence originates from a man aged 50 to 59 with active COVID-19. CDR3 sequence reads: CASSRYEGRGRVGSNQPQHF. DNA for the CDR3: TGTGCCAGTAGTAGGTATGAGGGCAGGGGACGCGTCGGGAGCAATCAGCCCCAGCATTTT.